This T cell receptor (beta chain) was captured in a study of PD-1 blockade in classical Hodgkin lymphoma. Study conclusions and caveats: What drove the repertoire differences, possibly disease activity or prior therapy, has not been defined. CD4+ TCR diversity, unlike CD8+, rose significantly by C4D1.

TCRdb keeps only in-frame clones here, not all; method: immunoSEQ multiplex PCR. The table includes roughly 7,000 clones, about 62% detected once. Time point noted: cycle 4 day 1 (C4D1), after more than 5 weeks of nivolumab. Every patient relapsed after autologous stem cell transplantation, and brentuximab vedotin exposure varied. After PBMCs were thawed, their CD8+ T cells were isolated by magnetic negative selection. This CDR3 spans 15 amino acids. V dropped 5 bases and J dropped 0; count of bases not matched to a gene: 5. CDR1 and CDR2 (germline): SEHNR, FQNEAQ (reference sequence). Sample share makes this clone large (0.1 to 1%). What it recognizes is unknown.

The genes are TRBV7-9 and TRBJ1-2, with 8 nucleotides matching TRBD1. The specimen comprised CD8+ T cells from blood, sampled before the fourth cycle of nivolumab. This clonotype originated in a human donor with classical Hodgkin lymphoma. CDR3 bases: TGTGCCAGCAGCGTACAGGGGGAATCTAACTATGGCTACACCTTC. Translated: CASSVQGESNYGYTF.